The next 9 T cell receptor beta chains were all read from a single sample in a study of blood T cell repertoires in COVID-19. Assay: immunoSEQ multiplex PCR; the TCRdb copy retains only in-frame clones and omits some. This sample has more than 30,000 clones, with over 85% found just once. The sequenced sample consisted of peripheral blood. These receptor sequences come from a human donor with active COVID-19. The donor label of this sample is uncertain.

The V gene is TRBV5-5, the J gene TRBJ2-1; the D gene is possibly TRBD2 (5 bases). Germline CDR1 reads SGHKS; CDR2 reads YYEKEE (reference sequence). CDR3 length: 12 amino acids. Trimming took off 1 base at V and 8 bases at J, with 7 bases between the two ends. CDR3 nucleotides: TGTGCCAGCAGCTTGCTAGCCGATGAGCAGTTCTTC. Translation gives CASSLLADEQFF.

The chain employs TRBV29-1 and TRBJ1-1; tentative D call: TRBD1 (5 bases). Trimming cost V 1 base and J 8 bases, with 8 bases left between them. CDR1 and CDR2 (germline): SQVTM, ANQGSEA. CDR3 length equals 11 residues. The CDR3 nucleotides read TGCAGCGTTGAAGGGGGCAGGGAAGCTTTCTTT. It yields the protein CSVEGGREAFF. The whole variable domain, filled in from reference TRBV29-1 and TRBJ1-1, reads SAVISQKPSRDICQRGTSLTIQCQVDSQVTMMFWYRQQPGQSLTLIATANQGSEATYESGFVIDKFPISRPNLTFSTLTVSNMSPEDSSIYLCSVEGGREAFFGQGTRLTVV.

The CDR3 DNA sequence: TGTGCCAGCAGTCCCCGACAGGACTCCTACGAGCAGTACTTC. Translated, it gives CASSPRQDSYEQYF. The chain combines TRBV27 with TRBJ2-7; TRBD1 is a possible D gene (6 bases). CDR1 MNHEY and CDR2 SMNVEV come from the germline V gene (reference sequence). This CDR3 has 14 amino acids. The V end was cut by 5 bases, the J end by 0 bases, with 11 bases between.

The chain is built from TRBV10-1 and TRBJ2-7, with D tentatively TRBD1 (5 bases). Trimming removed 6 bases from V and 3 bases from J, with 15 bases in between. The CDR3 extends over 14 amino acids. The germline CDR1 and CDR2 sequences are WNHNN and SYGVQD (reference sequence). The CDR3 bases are TGCGCCAGCAGCCAGGGTGATTTAGGCTACGAGCAGTACTTC. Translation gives CASSQGDLGYEQYF.

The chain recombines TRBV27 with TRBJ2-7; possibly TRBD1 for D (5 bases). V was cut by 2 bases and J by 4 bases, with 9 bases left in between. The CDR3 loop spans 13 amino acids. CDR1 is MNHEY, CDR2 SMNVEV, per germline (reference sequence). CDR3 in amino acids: CASSLTGPYEQYF. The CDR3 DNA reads TGTGCCAGCAGTTTAACAGGACCTTACGAGCAGTACTTC.

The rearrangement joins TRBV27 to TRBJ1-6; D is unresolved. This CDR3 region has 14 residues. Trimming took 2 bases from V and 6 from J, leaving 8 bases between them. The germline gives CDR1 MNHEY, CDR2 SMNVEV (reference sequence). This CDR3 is CASSLEPSNSPLHF. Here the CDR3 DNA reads TGTGCCAGCAGTTTAGAGCCTAGTAATTCACCCCTCCACTTT.

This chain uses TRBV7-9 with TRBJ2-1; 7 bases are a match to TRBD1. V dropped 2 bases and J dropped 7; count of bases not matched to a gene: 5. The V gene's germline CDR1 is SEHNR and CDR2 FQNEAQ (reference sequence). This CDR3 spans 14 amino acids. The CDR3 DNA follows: TGTGCCAGCAGCTTAACTCAGGGGGAAAATGAGCAGTTCTTC. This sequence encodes CASSLTQGENEQFF.

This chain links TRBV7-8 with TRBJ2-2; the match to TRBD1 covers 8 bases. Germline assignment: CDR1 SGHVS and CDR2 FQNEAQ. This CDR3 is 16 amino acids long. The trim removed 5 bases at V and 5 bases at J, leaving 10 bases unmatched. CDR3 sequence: CASSISGQGRTGELFF. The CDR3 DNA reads TGTGCCAGCAGCATCAGTGGACAGGGCCGTACCGGGGAGCTGTTTTTT. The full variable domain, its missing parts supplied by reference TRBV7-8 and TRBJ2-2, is GAGVSQSPRYKVAKRGQDVALRCDPISGHVSLFWYQQALGQGPEFLTYFQNEAQLDKSGLPSDRFFAERPEGSVSTLKIQRTQQEDSAVYLCASSISGQGRTGELFFGEGSRLTVL.

This chain's CDR3 is CASSRDKADTEAFF. The DNA of the CDR3 is TGTGCCAGCTCACGGGACAAAGCAGACACTGAAGCTTTCTTT. This rearrangement joins TRBV18 to TRBJ1-1, with D maybe TRBD1 (6 bases). Per germline, CDR1 KGHSH and CDR2 LQKENI. This CDR3 contains 14 residues. V lost 4 bases, J lost 3 bases, and 12 bases lay in between.